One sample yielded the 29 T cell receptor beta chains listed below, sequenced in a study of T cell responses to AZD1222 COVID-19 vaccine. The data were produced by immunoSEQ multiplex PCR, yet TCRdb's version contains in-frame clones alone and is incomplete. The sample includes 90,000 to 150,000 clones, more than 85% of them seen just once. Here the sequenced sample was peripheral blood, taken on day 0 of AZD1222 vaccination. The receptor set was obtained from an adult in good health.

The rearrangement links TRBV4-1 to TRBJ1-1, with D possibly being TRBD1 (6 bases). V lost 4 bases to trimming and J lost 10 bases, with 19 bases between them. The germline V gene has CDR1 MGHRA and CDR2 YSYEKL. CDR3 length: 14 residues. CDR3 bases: TGCGCCAGCAGCCTTGATCCTTCACAGGGTATAGCTTTCTTT. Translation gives CASSLDPSQGIAFF.

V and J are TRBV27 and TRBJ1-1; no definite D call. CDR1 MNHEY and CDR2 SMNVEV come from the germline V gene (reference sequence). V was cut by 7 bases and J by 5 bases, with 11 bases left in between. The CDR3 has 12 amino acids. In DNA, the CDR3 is TGTGCCAGCACCTCGGGTGGGACTGAAGCTTTCTTT. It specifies CASTSGGTEAFF.

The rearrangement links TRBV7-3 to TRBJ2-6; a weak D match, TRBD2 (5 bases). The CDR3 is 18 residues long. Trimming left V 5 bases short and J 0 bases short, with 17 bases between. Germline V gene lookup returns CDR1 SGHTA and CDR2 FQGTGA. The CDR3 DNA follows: TGTGCCAGCAGCAAAGGTCCCGTAGAGGGCTCTGGGGCCAACGTCCTGACTTTC. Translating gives CASSKGPVEGSGANVLTF.

The CDR3 DNA reads TGTGCCAGCAGCTCCCCCACCGGGGCCGGAAACACCATATATTTT. Protein: CASSSPTGAGNTIYF. The V gene is TRBV7-2, the J gene TRBJ1-3, with D tentatively TRBD1 (5 bases). The V and J ends lost 4 bases and 4 bases respectively, with 14 bases between them. Looked up from germline, CDR1 is SGHTA and CDR2 is FQGNSA. This CDR3 spans 15 amino acids.

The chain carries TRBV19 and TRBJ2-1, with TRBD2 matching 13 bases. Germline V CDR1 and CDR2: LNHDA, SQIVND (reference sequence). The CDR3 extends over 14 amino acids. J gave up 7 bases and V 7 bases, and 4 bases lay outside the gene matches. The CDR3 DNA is TGTGCCAGTAACTCGGGACTAGCGGGAAATGAGCAGTTCTTC. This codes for CASNSGLAGNEQFF.

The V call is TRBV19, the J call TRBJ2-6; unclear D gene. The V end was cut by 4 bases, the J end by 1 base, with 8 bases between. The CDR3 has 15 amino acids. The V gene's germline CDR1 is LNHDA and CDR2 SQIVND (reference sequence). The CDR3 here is CASSKIRSGANVLTF. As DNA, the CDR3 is TGTGCCAGTAGTAAGATCCGGTCTGGGGCCAACGTCCTGACTTTC.

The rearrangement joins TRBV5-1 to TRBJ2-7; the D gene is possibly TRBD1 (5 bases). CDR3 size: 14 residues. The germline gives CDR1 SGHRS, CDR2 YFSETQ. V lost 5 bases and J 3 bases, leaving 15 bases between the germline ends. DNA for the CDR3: TGCGCCAGCAGGTTTTTGACAGACCGCTACGAGCAGTACTTC. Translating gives CASRFLTDRYEQYF.

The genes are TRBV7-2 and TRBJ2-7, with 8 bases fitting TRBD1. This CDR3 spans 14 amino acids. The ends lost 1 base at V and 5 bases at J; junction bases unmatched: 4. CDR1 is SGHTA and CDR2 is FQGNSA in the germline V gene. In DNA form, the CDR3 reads TGTGCCAGCAGCTTAGGGACAGGGATTCACGAGCAGTACTTC. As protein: CASSLGTGIHEQYF.

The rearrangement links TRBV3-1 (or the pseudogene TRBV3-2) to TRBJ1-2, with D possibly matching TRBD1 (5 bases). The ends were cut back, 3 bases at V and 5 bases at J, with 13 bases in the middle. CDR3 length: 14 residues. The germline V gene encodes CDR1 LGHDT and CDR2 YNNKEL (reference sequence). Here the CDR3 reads CASSQTGPMYGYTF. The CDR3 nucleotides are TGTGCCAGCAGCCAGACGGGGCCGATGTATGGCTACACCTTC.

The CDR3 here is CASRLLAGGPGEQFF. DNA for the CDR3: TGTGCCAGCAGACTCTTAGCGGGGGGGCCTGGCGAGCAGTTCTTC. The V call is TRBV7-2, the J call TRBJ2-1; TRBD2 aligns across 11 bases. J gave up 10 bases and V 6 bases, and 11 bases lay outside the gene matches. Germline CDR1 is SGHTA and CDR2 is FQGNSA. This CDR3 comprises 15 residues.

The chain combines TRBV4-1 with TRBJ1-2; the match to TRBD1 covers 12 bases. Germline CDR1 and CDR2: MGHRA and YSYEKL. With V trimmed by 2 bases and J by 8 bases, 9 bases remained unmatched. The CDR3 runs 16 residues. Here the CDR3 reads CASSQSPGQGAEGYTF. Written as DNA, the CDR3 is TGCGCCAGCAGCCAATCCCCGGGACAGGGGGCGGAAGGCTACACCTTC.

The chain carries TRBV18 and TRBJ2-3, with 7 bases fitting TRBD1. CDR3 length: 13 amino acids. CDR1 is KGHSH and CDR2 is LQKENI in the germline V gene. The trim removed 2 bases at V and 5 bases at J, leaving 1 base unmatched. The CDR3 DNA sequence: TGTGCCAGCTCACCAAACAGGGGAGATACGCAGTATTTT. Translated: CASSPNRGDTQYF. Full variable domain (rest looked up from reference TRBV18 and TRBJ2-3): NAGVMQNPRHLVRRRGQEARLRCSPMKGHSHVYWYRQLPEEGLKFMVYLQKENIIDESGMPKERFSAEFPKEGPSILRIQQVVRGDSAAYFCASSPNRGDTQYFGPGTRLTVL.

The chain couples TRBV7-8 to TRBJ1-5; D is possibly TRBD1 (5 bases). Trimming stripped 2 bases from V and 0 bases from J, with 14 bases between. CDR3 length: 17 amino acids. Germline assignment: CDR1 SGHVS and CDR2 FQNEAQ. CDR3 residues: CASSLNQGQSSNQPQHF. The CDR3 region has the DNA TGTGCCAGCAGCTTAAATCAAGGACAAAGTAGCAATCAGCCCCAGCATTTT.

The CDR3 spells CASSKTGARGETQYF. In DNA form, the CDR3 reads TGTGCCAGTAGTAAAACAGGGGCCCGCGGAGAGACCCAGTACTTC. This rearrangement joins TRBV19 to TRBJ2-5, with 7 bases fitting TRBD1. Germline loops: CDR1 LNHDA, CDR2 SQIVND (reference sequence). J gave up 4 bases and V 4 bases, and 9 bases lay outside the gene matches. CDR3 length equals 15 residues.

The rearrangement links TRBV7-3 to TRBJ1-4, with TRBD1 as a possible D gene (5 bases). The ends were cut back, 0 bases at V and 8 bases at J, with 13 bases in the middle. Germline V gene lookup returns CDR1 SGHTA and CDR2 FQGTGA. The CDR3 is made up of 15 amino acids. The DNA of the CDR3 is TGTGCCAGCAGCTTAACGTCGCTCGGGGGGGAAAAACTGTTTTTT. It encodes CASSLTSLGGEKLFF.

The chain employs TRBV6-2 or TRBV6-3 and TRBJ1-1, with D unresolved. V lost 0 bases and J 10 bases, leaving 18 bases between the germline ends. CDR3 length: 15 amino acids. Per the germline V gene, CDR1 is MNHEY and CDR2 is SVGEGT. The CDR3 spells CASSYSNPNPAGAFF. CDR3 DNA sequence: TGTGCCAGCAGTTACTCGAACCCCAATCCAGCGGGAGCTTTCTTT.

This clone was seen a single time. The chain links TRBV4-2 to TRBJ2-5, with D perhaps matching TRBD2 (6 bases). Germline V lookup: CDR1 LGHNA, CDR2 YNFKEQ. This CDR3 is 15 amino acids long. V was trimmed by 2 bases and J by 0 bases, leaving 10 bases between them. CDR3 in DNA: TGTGCCAGCAGCCAAACAACTAGCAACCAAGAGACCCAGTACTTC. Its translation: CASSQTTSNQETQYF.

CDR3 protein: CASSFWRGEVQYF. Written as DNA, the CDR3 is TGTGCCAGCAGCTTTTGGCGGGGGGAAGTTCAGTACTTC. The chain recombines TRBV7-2 with TRBJ2-4; 8 nucleotides match TRBD2. The CDR3 has 13 residues. Unmatched junction bases numbered 6, after V lost 3 bases and J lost 11 bases. Germline CDR1 and CDR2: SGHTA and FQGNSA.

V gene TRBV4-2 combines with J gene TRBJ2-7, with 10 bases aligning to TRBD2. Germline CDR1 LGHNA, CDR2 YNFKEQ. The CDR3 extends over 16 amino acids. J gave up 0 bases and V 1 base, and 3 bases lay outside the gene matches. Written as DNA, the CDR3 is TGTGCCAGCAGCCAAGGGCTAGCGGGGGACTCCTACGAGCAGTACTTC. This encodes CASSQGLAGDSYEQYF.

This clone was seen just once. The CDR3 region has the DNA TGTGCCAGCAGCTTAGGTACGGGAGGAGAAAAACTGTTTTTT. It specifies CASSLGTGGEKLFF. The J gene is TRBJ1-4, the V gene TRBV11-2; D gene unclear. The CDR3 length is 14 residues. Trimming cost V 1 base and J 8 bases, with 11 bases left between them. Germline values: CDR1 SGHAT, CDR2 FQNNGV.

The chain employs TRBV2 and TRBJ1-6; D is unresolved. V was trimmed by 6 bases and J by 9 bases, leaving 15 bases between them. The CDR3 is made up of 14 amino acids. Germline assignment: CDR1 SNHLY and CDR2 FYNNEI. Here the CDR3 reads CASSERGGISPLHF. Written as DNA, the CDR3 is TGTGCCAGCAGCGAGCGGGGTGGCATTTCACCCCTCCACTTT.

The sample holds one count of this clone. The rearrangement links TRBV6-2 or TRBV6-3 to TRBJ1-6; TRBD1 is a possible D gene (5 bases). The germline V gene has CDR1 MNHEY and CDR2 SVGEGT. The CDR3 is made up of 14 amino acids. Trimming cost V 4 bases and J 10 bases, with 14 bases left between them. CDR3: CASSLTRDQSPLHF. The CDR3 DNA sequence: TGTGCCAGCAGTTTGACCAGGGACCAATCACCCCTCCACTTT.

Here the CDR3 DNA reads TGTGCCAGCAGCCGCAGCGGTTCCGATACGCAGTATTTT. Translating it yields CASSRSGSDTQYF. The chain joins TRBV14 to TRBJ2-3; TRBD2 might be the D (5 bases). V lost 4 bases and J lost 6, with 11 bases in between. The germline V gene has CDR1 SGHDN and CDR2 FVKESK. The CDR3 extends over 13 amino acids.

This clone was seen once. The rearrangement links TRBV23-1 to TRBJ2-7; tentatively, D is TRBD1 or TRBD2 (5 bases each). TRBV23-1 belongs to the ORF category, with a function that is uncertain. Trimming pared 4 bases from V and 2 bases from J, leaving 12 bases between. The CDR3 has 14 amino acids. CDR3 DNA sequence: TGCGCCAGCAGTCCCCCCCGAGGGGCCTACGAGCAGTACTTC. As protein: CASSPPRGAYEQYF.

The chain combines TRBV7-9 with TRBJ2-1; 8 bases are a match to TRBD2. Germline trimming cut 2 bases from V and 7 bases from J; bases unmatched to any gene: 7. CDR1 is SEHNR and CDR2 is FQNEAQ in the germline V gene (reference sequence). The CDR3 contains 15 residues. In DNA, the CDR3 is TGTGCCAGCAGCTTAATAAGCGGGGGCAGTAATGAGCAGTTCTTC. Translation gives CASSLISGGSNEQFF.

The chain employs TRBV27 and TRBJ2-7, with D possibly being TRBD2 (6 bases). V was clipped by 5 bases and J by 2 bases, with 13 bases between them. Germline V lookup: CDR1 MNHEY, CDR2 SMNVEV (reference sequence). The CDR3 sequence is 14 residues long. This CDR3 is CASSKRAGPYEQYF. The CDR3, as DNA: TGTGCCAGCAGTAAGCGGGCCGGACCCTACGAGCAGTACTTC.

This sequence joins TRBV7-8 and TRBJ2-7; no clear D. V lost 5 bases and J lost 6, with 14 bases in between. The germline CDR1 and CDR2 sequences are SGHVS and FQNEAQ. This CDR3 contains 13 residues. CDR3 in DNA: TGTGCCAGCAGCCCCCTTGTGGTCTCCGAGCAGTACTTC. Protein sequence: CASSPLVVSEQYF.

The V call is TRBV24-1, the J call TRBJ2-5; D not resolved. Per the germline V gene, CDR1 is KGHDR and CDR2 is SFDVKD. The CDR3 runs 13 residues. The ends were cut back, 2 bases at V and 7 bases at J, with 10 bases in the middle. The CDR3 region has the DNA TGTGCCACCAGTGATTCTTCCATTGGGACCCAGTACTTC. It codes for CATSDSSIGTQYF.

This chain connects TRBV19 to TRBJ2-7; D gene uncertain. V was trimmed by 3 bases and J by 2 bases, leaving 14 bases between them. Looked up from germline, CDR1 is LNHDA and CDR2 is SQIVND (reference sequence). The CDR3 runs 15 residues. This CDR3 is CASSIGPYPAYEQYF. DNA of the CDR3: TGTGCCAGTAGTATCGGGCCCTATCCGGCCTACGAGCAGTACTTC.